These T cell receptor beta chains were read from a single sample in a study of shared clonotypes between healthy human individuals. The data were produced by immunoSEQ multiplex PCR, yet TCRdb's version contains in-frame clones alone and is incomplete. The sample shows about 550,000 clones, about 95% of them seen only once. The sample consisted of naive CD8+ T cells sorted from blood. The receptors were gathered from a woman aged 25 to 45 in good health. Each CDR3 is given with its conserved first and last residue. D genes are given only for firm matches. Clone sizes are given selectively: once, few, many, or a class where the clone is expanded.

j_gene,d_gene,v_gene,abundance,CDR3aa,CDR3nt
TRBJ2-5,NA,TRBV11-2,NA,CASSPLRGHEQETQYF,TGTGCCAGCAGCCCTCTCCGGGGACACGAACAAGAGACCCAGTACTTC
TRBJ2-3,NA,TRBV5-1,NA,CASSLSLVVRGWPDTQYF,TGCGCCAGCAGCTTGTCACTTGTGGTAAGGGGATGGCCAGATACGCAGTATTTT
TRBJ1-2,TRBD1,TRBV7-2,NA,CASSPPTWDSYGYTF,TGTGCCAGCAGCCCCCCCACATGGGACAGTTATGGCTACACCTTC
TRBJ2-7,TRBD1,TRBV7-2,NA,CASSGTGTGGGYEQYF,TGTGCCAGCAGCGGAACCGGGACAGGGGGAGGCTACGAGCAGTACTTC
TRBJ2-1,TRBD2,TRBV29-1,NA,CSVVTGGSKTYNEQFF,TGCAGCGTTGTAACGGGCGGGAGTAAAACTTACAATGAGCAGTTCTTC
TRBJ2-7,NA,TRBV4-2,NA,CASSQAGGAQEQYF,TGTGCCAGCAGCCAAGCGGGGGGCGCACAGGAGCAGTACTTC
TRBJ1-1,NA,TRBV27,NA,CASSQGYVNTEAFF,TGTGCCAGCAGTCAGGGGTATGTGAACACTGAAGCTTTCTTT
TRBJ1-1,TRBD1,TRBV9,NA,CASSVTGVNTEAFF,TGTGCCAGCAGCGTTACAGGGGTGAACACTGAAGCTTTCTTT
TRBJ1-5,TRBD1,TRBV27,NA,CASSRGLRQPQHF,TGTGCCAGCAGCAGGGGGCTACGGCAGCCCCAGCATTTT
TRBJ2-7,NA,TRBV30,NA,CAWSVQSYEQYF,TGTGCCTGGAGTGTACAATCTTACGAGCAGTACTTC
TRBJ1-4,NA,TRBV7-9,NA,CASSLNVGSNEKLFF,TGTGCCAGCAGCTTAAATGTCGGGTCCAATGAAAAACTGTTTTTT
TRBJ2-1,TRBD2,TRBV7-9,NA,CASSDATSGRAFVNNEQFF,TGTGCCAGCAGCGACGCCACTAGCGGGAGGGCCTTCGTTAACAATGAGCAGTTCTTC
TRBJ2-4,NA,TRBV19,NA,CASRARDLIAKNIQYF,TGTGCCAGTAGAGCCAGGGATCTAATAGCCAAAAACATTCAGTACTTC
TRBJ2-7,TRBD1,TRBV7-9,NA,CASSSGQGLTYEQYF,TGTGCCAGCAGCTCCGGACAGGGATTAACCTACGAGCAGTACTTC
TRBJ1-6,NA,TRBV6-4,NA,CASRDGNSPLHF,TGTGCCAGCAGGGACGGCAATTCACCCCTCCACTTT
TRBJ2-2,NA,TRBV29-1,NA,CSADQGGELFF,TGCAGCGCCGACCAGGGCGGGGAGCTGTTTTTT
TRBJ2-7,NA,TRBV5-6,NA,CASSLDGRGYEQYF,TGTGCCAGCAGCTTGGACGGGAGAGGCTACGAGCAGTACTTC
TRBJ1-5,TRBD1,TRBV19,once,CASSRDRAMSNQPQHF,TGTGCCAGTAGCAGGGACAGGGCTATGAGCAATCAGCCCCAGCATTTT
TRBJ2-5,TRBD2,TRBV25-1,NA,CASSSGRKTQYF,TGTGCCAGCAGTAGCGGGAGGAAGACCCAGTACTTC
TRBJ1-5,NA,TRBV5-8,NA,CASSWKGGRPPVQPQHF,TGTGCCAGCAGCTGGAAGGGGGGCAGGCCCCCCGTTCAGCCCCAGCATTTT
TRBJ1-2,NA,TRBV7-9,NA,CASSYELGQGNFNYGYTF,TGTGCCAGCAGCTACGAACTAGGGCAGGGCAATTTTAACTATGGCTACACCTTC
TRBJ2-1,NA,TRBV9,NA,CASSPPGAGQFF,TGTGCCAGCAGCCCTCCCGGGGCCGGGCAGTTCTTC
TRBJ1-1,NA,TRBV19,once,CASSMPVGWNSEAFF,TGTGCCAGTAGTATGCCTGTGGGCTGGAACTCTGAAGCTTTCTTT
TRBJ2-1,NA,TRBV9,NA,CASSVASNYNEQFF,TGTGCCAGCAGCGTAGCGAGTAACTACAATGAGCAGTTCTTC
TRBJ2-2,TRBD2,TRBV11-2,NA,CASTPGLAGTNTGELFF,TGTGCCAGCACCCCGGGACTAGCGGGAACGAACACCGGGGAGCTGTTTTTT
TRBJ2-7,TRBD1,TRBV7-9,NA,CASSPPGQGGYEQYF,TGTGCCAGCAGCCCGCCGGGACAGGGTGGCTACGAGCAGTACTTC
TRBJ2-3,NA,TRBV28,NA,CASSLYTGQGDSTDTQYF,TGTGCCAGCAGTTTGTACACCGGGCAGGGCGATAGCACAGATACGCAGTATTTT
TRBJ1-2,TRBD1,TRBV27,NA,CASSAHGGGAPPYGYTF,TGTGCCAGCAGCGCGCACGGAGGGGGCGCGCCCCCCTATGGCTACACCTTC
TRBJ2-7,TRBD2,TRBV19,NA,CASRQTSGTYEQYF,TGTGCCAGTAGGCAGACTAGCGGAACCTACGAGCAGTACTTC
TRBJ2-2,TRBD2,TRBV7-9,NA,CASSSRSGRPNTGELFF,TGTGCCAGCAGCTCCCGTAGCGGGAGGCCGAACACCGGGGAGCTGTTTTTT
TRBJ1-1,NA,TRBV2,few,CASSDAGRGTEAFF,TGTGCCAGCAGTGATGCGGGGCGCGGCACTGAAGCTTTCTTT
TRBJ2-6,NA,TRBV30,NA,CAWSQGAGANVLTF,TGTGCCTGGAGTCAAGGGGCTGGGGCCAACGTCCTGACTTTC
TRBJ1-1,NA,TRBV30,NA,CAWSVGGTTEAFF,TGTGCCTGGAGTGTTGGGGGTACTACTGAAGCTTTCTTT
TRBJ1-1,NA,TRBV7-9,NA,CASSSPVGNKAFF,TGTGCCAGCAGCTCACCCGTGGGGAATAAAGCTTTCTTT
TRBJ2-7,NA,TRBV29-1,NA,CSVGQGDPSYEQYF,TGCAGCGTAGGCCAGGGTGATCCCTCCTACGAGCAGTACTTC
TRBJ2-7,NA,TRBV6-1,NA,CASSESFAGNRYEQYF,TGTGCCAGCAGTGAATCTTTTGCGGGGAACCGCTACGAGCAGTACTTC
TRBJ1-1,NA,TRBV5-6,NA,CASSAGSYSNTEAFF,TGTGCCAGCAGCGCAGGGAGCTACTCGAACACTGAAGCTTTCTTT
TRBJ1-5,NA,TRBV29-1,once,CSAPRRDRDNSNQPQHF,TGCAGCGCCCCTCGGCGGGACCGGGACAATAGCAATCAGCCCCAGCATTTT
TRBJ2-7,TRBD2,TRBV28,NA,CASSHSGRSYEQYF,TGTGCCAGCAGTCATAGCGGGAGGTCCTACGAGCAGTACTTC
TRBJ2-3,NA,TRBV11-2,NA,CASSLGVGETDTQYF,TGTGCCAGCAGCTTAGGGGTGGGAGAGACAGATACGCAGTATTTT
TRBJ1-2,TRBD1,TRBV27,NA,CASSLAGQTYGYTF,TGTGCCAGCAGTCTTGCGGGACAGACATATGGCTACACCTTC
TRBJ2-2,TRBD2,TRBV7-3,once,CASSLGGTGELFF,TGTGCCAGCAGCTTGGGAGGGACCGGGGAGCTGTTTTTT
TRBJ2-7,NA,TRBV9,NA,CASSVAPGSSYEQYF,TGTGCCAGCAGCGTAGCACCGGGCTCTTCCTACGAGCAGTACTTC
TRBJ1-3,NA,TRBV28,NA,CASSFRTLGNTIYF,TGTGCCAGCAGTTTTAGGACCCTTGGAAACACCATATATTTT
TRBJ2-5,TRBD1,TRBV9,NA,CASSSGQVYQETQYF,TGTGCCAGCAGCTCGGGACAGGTGTACCAAGAGACCCAGTACTTC
TRBJ1-6,NA,TRBV2,NA,CASMNPEDNNSPLHF,TGTGCCAGCATGAATCCCGAGGATAATAATTCACCCCTCCACTTT